The T cell receptor (beta chain) described here comes from a study of T cell responses to AZD1222 COVID-19 vaccine. Study-wide points: In a largely white British group with more females than males, clonal diversity was possibly underestimated. Spike-specific TCRs gained breadth and depth after people received two AZD1222 doses.

About this clone itself: As yet, its antigen is unknown.

Clones were read by immunoSEQ multiplex PCR, and TCRdb kept only the in-frame ones, dropping some. The sample consists of approximately 120,000 clones, approximately 86% of them appearing once. The analysis combined second doses at about 4 or about 12 weeks. The CDR3 covers 15 residues. CDR1 SEHNR and CDR2 FQNEAQ come from the germline V gene (reference sequence). V was shortened by 5 bases and J by 3 bases, with 13 bases between the two germline ends. This specimen consisted of peripheral blood, obtained 28 days after the second AZD1222 dose. This clonotype originated in an adult who received the AZD1222 COVID-19 vaccine. The genes are TRBV7-9 and TRBJ2-2; D is ambiguous. CDR3 loop: CASSQGHSDTGELFF. CDR3 bases: TGTGCCAGCAGCCAAGGGCACAGCGACACCGGGGAGCTGTTTTTT.